This TCR beta chain comes out of a study of T-cell reconstitution after alpha-beta-depleted transplantation in children. The study's findings and limits: T-cell counts and diversity at one year following transplant were attributed mainly to newly produced T cells. Elevated TCRbeta diversity at day 60 was traced, in some patients, to surviving recipient T cells and thymic progenitors. It was reported that alpha-beta T cells came from several hundred expanded graft clones (about two months after transplant).

The CDR3 totals 12 residues. Looked up from germline, CDR1 is DFQATT and CDR2 is SNEGSKA (reference sequence). V lost 7 bases to trimming and J lost 1 base, with 7 bases between them. Unique molecular identifiers were incorporated during preparation of the TCRbeta library. TCRdb processed the PCR reads anew with MiXCR; each CDR3 protein has one entry. The sample lists about 830,000 distinct CDR3 sequences; 16% were seen once. To note about this clonotype: Antigen unknown.

The specimen comprised PBMCs, mostly from graft donor cells, sampled 360 days after TCRalphabeta/CD19-depleted stem cell transplant. This receptor was obtained from a male patient between 10 and 17 years old who had a stem cell transplant for acute lymphoblastic leukemia, so the T cells may come from the graft donor. The rearrangement links TRBV20-1 to TRBJ2-2, with D unclear. This CDR3 is CSEKGNTGELFF. CDR3 bases: TGCAGTGAAAAGGGGAACACCGGGGAGCTGTTTTTT.